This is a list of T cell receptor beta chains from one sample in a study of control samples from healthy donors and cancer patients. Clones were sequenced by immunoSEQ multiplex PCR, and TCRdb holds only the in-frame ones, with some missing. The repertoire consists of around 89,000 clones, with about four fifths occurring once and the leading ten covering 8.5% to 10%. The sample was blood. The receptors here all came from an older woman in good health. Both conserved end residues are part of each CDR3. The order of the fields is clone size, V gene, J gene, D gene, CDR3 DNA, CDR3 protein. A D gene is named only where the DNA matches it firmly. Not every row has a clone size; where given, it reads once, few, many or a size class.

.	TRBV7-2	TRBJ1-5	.	TGTGCCAGCAGCCCACGGGGGGGAAGGGGACCCAATCAGCCCCAGCATTTT	CASSPRGGRGPNQPQHF
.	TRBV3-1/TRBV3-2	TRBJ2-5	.	TGTGCCACCGCCACGTCTCGGGAGACCCAGTACTTC	CATATSRETQYF
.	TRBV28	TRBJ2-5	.	TGTGCCAGCAGTTTAAACCGGGACCAAGAGACCCAGTACTTC	CASSLNRDQETQYF
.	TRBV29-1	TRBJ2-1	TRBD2	TGCAGCGTGCGACCGGGACTAGCGGGGAGCAATGAGCAGTTCTTC	CSVRPGLAGSNEQFF
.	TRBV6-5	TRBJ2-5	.	TGTGCCAGCAGGGACCTCGGGGGCTTGGGAGAGACCCAGTACTTC	CASRDLGGLGETQYF
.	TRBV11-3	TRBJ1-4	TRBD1	TGTGCCAGCAGCTTGAGGGACAGGAGTGCAACTAATGAAAAACTGTTTTTT	CASSLRDRSATNEKLFF
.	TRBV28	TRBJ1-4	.	TGTGCCAGCAGGAGACCGGGCGGGGAAAAACTGTTTTTT	CASRRPGGEKLFF
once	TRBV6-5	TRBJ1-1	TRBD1	TGTGCCAGCAGGGGACAGGGGGCGGGCGACACTGAAGCTTTCTTT	CASRGQGAGDTEAFF
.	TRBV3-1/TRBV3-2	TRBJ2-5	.	TGTGCCAGCAGTTGGGGGCTATCACAAGAGACCCAGTACTTC	CASSWGLSQETQYF
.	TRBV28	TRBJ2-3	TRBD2	TGTGCCAGCAGTTTAGAACTAGCGGGGAGCACAGATACGCAGTATTTT	CASSLELAGSTDTQYF
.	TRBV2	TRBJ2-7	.	TGTGCCACCGGGCCAAGGGGCTCCTACGAGCAGTACTTC	CATGPRGSYEQYF
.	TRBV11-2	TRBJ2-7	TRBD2	TGTGCCAGCAAGACTAGCGAGGACGAGCAGTACTTC	CASKTSEDEQYF
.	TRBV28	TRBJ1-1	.	TGTGCCAGCGTCCTTCCGGGGGGCCGTGAAGCTTTCTTT	CASVLPGGREAFF
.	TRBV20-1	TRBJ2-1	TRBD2	TGCAGTGCTAGTGTGGGACTAGCGGGACTCAATGAGCAGTTCTTC	CSASVGLAGLNEQFF
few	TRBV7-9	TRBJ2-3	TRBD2	TGTGCCAGCAGCTCTCCGGGACTAGCGGGAGGGTCCACAGATACGCAGTATTTT	CASSSPGLAGGSTDTQYF
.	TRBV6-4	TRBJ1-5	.	TGTGCCAGCAGTGCTTTGGGTACCAATCAGCCCCAGCATTTT	CASSALGTNQPQHF
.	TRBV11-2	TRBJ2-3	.	TGTGCCAGCCGGGACTTGACGACGGATACGCAGTATTTT	CASRDLTTDTQYF
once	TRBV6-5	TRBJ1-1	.	TGTGCCAGCAGTCGACAGTCTAACACTGAAGCTTTCTTT	CASSRQSNTEAFF
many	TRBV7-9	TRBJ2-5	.	TGTGCCAGCAGCTTAGCGGGCATATACCAAGAGACCCAGTACTTC	CASSLAGIYQETQYF
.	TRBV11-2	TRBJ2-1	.	TGTGCCAGCAGCCCCCCTGGTTGGGGAGGTGGCAATGAGCAGTTCTTC	CASSPPGWGGGNEQFF
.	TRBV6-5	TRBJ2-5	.	TGTGCCAGCCGCCGGGGTCAGCGGAAAGAGACCCAGTACTTC	CASRRGQRKETQYF
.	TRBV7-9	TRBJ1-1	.	TGTGCCAGCAACCTAGCCGCAGGAATGAACACTGAAGCTTTCTTT	CASNLAAGMNTEAFF